This paragraph reports one TCR beta chain. What it recognizes is unknown. This PCR relied on a set of 60 Vbeta primers and 13 Jbeta primers. Measured with immunoSEQ multiplex PCR; TCRdb has only the in-frame clones, and not every one. This sample has over 60,000 clones; roughly 77% occur once, and the top ten carry 5% to 7%. The data stem from a study of cytomegalovirus exposure and HLA in healthy donors. General study points: The authors reported that TCR beta sequences could predict HLA-A and HLA-B alleles. These predictions were accurate for most subjects in the first cohort. Of the V segments, some could not be distinguished, including TRBV6-2 and TRBV6-3, and were excluded.

Unrecorded immune exposures were likely, despite nominal health at sampling. CDR1 and CDR2 from the germline V gene are MGHRA and YSYEKL. This CDR3 comprises 16 residues. The J segment lost 6 bases and the V segment lost 2 bases, leaving 5 bases of the junction unmatched. The sample taken for sequencing was PBMCs. The chain joins TRBV4-1 to TRBJ2-1, with 12 bases matching TRBD1. This receptor was obtained from a woman in her twenties or thirties in good health and CMV-seronegative. Written as DNA, the CDR3 is TGCGCCAGCAGCCAAAGGCGGGACAGGGGGCTCAATGAGCAGTTCTTC. It is translated as CASSQRRDRGLNEQFF.